The entry that follows covers one TCR beta chain sequence. The V segment lost 5 bases and the J segment 8 bases; nucleotides outside the gene matches: 5. There are 12 residues in the CDR3. Per germline, CDR1 SGHTA and CDR2 FQGTGA. This entry is derived from a study of blood T cell repertoires in COVID-19. Per the authors' pipeline: The assay estimated nucleated cells by amplifying reference gene primers. Some clones are missing from TCRdb's copy, which holds only in-frame ones; the method was immunoSEQ multiplex PCR. That table supplies the V and J calls and clone size; D and trimming were determined from the DNA. In the table there are some 160,000 clones, less than 90% of which are singletons. The study recruited people aged about 18 to 89 years across 20 to 30 US areas. Two negative PCRs, clearance, or symptom resolution characterized the recovered Cohort 3 donors.

The clonotype was recovered from a woman aged 45-65 years who had recovered from COVID-19. Material: PBMCs or T cells enriched from blood (not recorded which). The gene calls are TRBV7-3 and TRBJ1-1; 7 bases agree with TRBD1. The CDR3 DNA is TGTGCCAGCAGCCCTTCGGGACAGGAAGCTTTCTTT. This encodes CASSPSGQEAFF. Full variable domain (outside the CDR3, taken from reference TRBV7-3 and TRBJ1-1): GAGVSQTPSNKVTEKGKYVELRCDPISGHTALYWYRQSLGQGPEFLIYFQGTGAADDSGLPNDRFFAVRPEGSVSTLKIQRTERGDSAVYLCASSPSGQEAFFGQGTRLTVV.